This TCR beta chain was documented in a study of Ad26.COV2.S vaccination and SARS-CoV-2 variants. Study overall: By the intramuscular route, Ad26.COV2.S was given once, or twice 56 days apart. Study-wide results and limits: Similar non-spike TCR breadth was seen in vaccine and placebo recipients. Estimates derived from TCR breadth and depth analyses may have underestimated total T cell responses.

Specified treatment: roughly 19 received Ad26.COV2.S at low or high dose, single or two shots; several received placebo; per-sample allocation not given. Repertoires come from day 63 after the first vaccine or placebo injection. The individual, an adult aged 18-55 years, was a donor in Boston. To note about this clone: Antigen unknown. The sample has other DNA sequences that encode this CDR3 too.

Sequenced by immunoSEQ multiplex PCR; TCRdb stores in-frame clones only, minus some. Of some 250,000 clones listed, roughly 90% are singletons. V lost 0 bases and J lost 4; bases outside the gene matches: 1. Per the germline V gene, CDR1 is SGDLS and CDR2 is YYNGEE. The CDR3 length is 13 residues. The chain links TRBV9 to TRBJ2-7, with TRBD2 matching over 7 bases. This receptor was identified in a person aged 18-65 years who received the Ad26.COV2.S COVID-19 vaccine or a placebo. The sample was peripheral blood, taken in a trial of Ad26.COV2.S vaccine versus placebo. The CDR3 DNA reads TGTGCCAGCAGCGTAGGCGGGAGTTACGAGCAGTACTTC. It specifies CASSVGGSYEQYF. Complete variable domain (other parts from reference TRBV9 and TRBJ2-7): DSGVTQTPKHLITATGQRVTLRCSPRSGDLSVYWYQQSLDQGLQFLIQYYNGEERAKGNILERFSAQQFPDLHSELNLSSLELGDSALYFCASSVGGSYEQYFGPGTRLTVT.